This TCR beta chain was sequenced for a study of cytomegalovirus exposure and HLA in healthy donors. Germline V CDR1 and CDR2: MNHEY, SVGAGI. V dropped 2 bases and J dropped 1 base, with 8 bases sitting between them. The CDR3 has 14 amino acids. Study results and caveats: Analysis was carried out at a later point, and it linked a missense DCLRE1C variant to TCR beta V- and J-gene trimming.

To note about this clone: Its antigen is unknown.

The PCR contained 60 Vbeta and 13 Jbeta primers. Sequenced by immunoSEQ multiplex PCR; TCRdb stores in-frame clones only, minus some. The table has around 91,000 clones, roughly 84% seen once. The chain has TRBV6-5 and TRBJ1-2, with no clear D. What was sequenced was PBMCs. The TCR originated in a man aged 18 to 29 in good health and CMV-seronegative. In nucleotides, the CDR3 is TGTGCCAGCAGTTACAATCCAGATAACTATGGCTACACCTTC. Protein product: CASSYNPDNYGYTF.